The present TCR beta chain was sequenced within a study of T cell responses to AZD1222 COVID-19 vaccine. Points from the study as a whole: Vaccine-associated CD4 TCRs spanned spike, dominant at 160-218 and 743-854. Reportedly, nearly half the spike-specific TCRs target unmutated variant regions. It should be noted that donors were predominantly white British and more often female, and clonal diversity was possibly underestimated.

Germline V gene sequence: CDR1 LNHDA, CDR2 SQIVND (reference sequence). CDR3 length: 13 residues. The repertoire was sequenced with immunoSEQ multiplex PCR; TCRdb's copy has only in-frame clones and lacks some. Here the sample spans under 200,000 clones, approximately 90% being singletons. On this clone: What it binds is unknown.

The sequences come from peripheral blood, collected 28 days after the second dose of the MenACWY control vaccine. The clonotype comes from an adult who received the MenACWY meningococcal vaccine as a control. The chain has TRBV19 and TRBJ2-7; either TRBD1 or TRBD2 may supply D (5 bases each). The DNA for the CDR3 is TGTGCGGTAGGCCCGCCGGGGCCCTACGAGCAGTACTTC. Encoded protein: CAVGPPGPYEQYF. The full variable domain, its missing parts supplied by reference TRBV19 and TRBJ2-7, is DGGITQSPKYLFRKEGQNVTLSCEQNLNHDAMYWYRQDPGQGLRLIYYSQIVNDFQKGDIAEGYSVSREKKESFPLTVTSAQKNPTAFYLCAVGPPGPYEQYFGPGTRLTVT.